This is a list of T cell receptor beta chains from one sample in a study of T cell responses to AZD1222 COVID-19 vaccine. Repertoires were generated with immunoSEQ multiplex PCR, while TCRdb's copy carries only in-frame clones and drops some. The sample contains 100,000 to 150,000 clones, 80% to 90% of which appear only once. Sequences were derived from peripheral blood, sampled 28 days after the second AZD1222 dose. These receptors all stem from an adult who received the AZD1222 COVID-19 vaccine. Both conserved end residues are part of each CDR3. A D gene is named only where the DNA matches it firmly. The listing skips clone size in some rows; elsewhere it reads once, few, many or a size class.

v_gene: TRBV27; d_gene: NA; j_gene: TRBJ1-6; abundance: NA; CDR3aa: CASSLVGSPLHF; CDR3nt: TGTGCCAGCAGTTTAGTAGGGTCACCCCTCCACTTT
v_gene: TRBV20-1; d_gene: NA; j_gene: TRBJ2-3; abundance: NA; CDR3aa: CSVQVTDTQYF; CDR3nt: TGCAGTGTTCAGGTCACAGATACGCAGTATTTT
v_gene: TRBV19; d_gene: NA; j_gene: TRBJ2-2; abundance: NA; CDR3aa: CATQELNTGELFF; CDR3nt: TGTGCCACTCAGGAGCTAAACACCGGGGAGCTGTTTTTT
v_gene: TRBV3-1/TRBV3-2; d_gene: NA; j_gene: TRBJ2-1; abundance: NA; CDR3aa: CASSQDPADESYNEQFF; CDR3nt: TGTGCCAGCAGCCAAGATCCGGCGGATGAATCCTACAATGAGCAGTTCTTC
v_gene: TRBV14; d_gene: NA; j_gene: TRBJ2-6; abundance: NA; CDR3aa: CASSQEGLGTTGANVLTF; CDR3nt: TGTGCCAGCAGCCAAGAAGGGCTCGGTACCACTGGGGCCAACGTCCTGACTTTC
v_gene: TRBV11-2; d_gene: NA; j_gene: TRBJ2-7; abundance: NA; CDR3aa: CASSPQGITYEQYF; CDR3nt: TGTGCCAGCAGCCCCCAGGGGATTACCTACGAGCAGTACTTC
v_gene: TRBV9; d_gene: NA; j_gene: TRBJ2-3; abundance: NA; CDR3aa: CASSVGSPDTQYF; CDR3nt: TGTGCCAGCAGCGTAGGTTCCCCAGATACGCAGTATTTT
v_gene: TRBV9; d_gene: TRBD1; j_gene: TRBJ1-3; abundance: NA; CDR3aa: CASSSRGTAISGNTIYF; CDR3nt: TGTGCCAGCAGCTCCCGAGGGACAGCGATCTCTGGAAACACCATATATTTT
v_gene: TRBV4-1; d_gene: NA; j_gene: TRBJ1-1; abundance: NA; CDR3aa: CASSQDPAGLMNTEAFF; CDR3nt: TGCGCCAGCAGCCAAGATCCGGCAGGGCTTATGAACACTGAAGCTTTCTTT
v_gene: TRBV4-3; d_gene: NA; j_gene: TRBJ2-7; abundance: NA; CDR3aa: CASSPGVRLLSGEQYF; CDR3nt: TGCGCCAGCAGCCCCGGTGTAAGGCTTTTATCCGGGGAGCAGTACTTC
v_gene: TRBV5-1; d_gene: TRBD1; j_gene: TRBJ1-1; abundance: NA; CDR3aa: CASSLEGQGNTEAFF; CDR3nt: TGCGCCAGCAGCTTGGAGGGACAGGGGAACACTGAAGCTTTCTTT
v_gene: TRBV24-1; d_gene: NA; j_gene: TRBJ2-1; abundance: NA; CDR3aa: CATSDSSRENYNEQFF; CDR3nt: TGTGCCACCAGTGATTCCAGCAGGGAAAACTACAATGAGCAGTTCTTC
v_gene: TRBV7-2; d_gene: NA; j_gene: TRBJ2-5; abundance: NA; CDR3aa: CASLHPRGETQYF; CDR3nt: TGTGCCAGCCTTCACCCCCGGGGGGAGACCCAGTACTTC
v_gene: TRBV18; d_gene: NA; j_gene: TRBJ1-5; abundance: few; CDR3aa: CASSPPYLADQPQHF; CDR3nt: TGTGCCAGCTCACCACCGTATCTTGCCGATCAGCCCCAGCATTTT
v_gene: TRBV4-1; d_gene: NA; j_gene: TRBJ2-3; abundance: NA; CDR3aa: CASSQWQGTTSTDTQYF; CDR3nt: TGCGCCAGCAGCCAATGGCAGGGAACCACTAGCACAGATACGCAGTATTTT
v_gene: TRBV7-9; d_gene: NA; j_gene: TRBJ2-2; abundance: NA; CDR3aa: CASSHGQGFNTGELFF; CDR3nt: TGTGCCAGCAGCCACGGGCAGGGCTTCAACACCGGGGAGCTGTTTTTT
v_gene: TRBV11-3; d_gene: NA; j_gene: TRBJ1-2; abundance: NA; CDR3aa: CASSLVQNYGYTF; CDR3nt: TGTGCCAGCAGCTTAGTACAGAACTATGGCTACACCTTC
v_gene: TRBV7-3; d_gene: TRBD1; j_gene: TRBJ2-7; abundance: NA; CDR3aa: CASSLGTGGEASYEQYF; CDR3nt: TGTGCCAGCAGCTTAGGGACAGGGGGTGAAGCTAGCTACGAGCAGTACTTC
v_gene: TRBV19; d_gene: TRBD1; j_gene: TRBJ1-2; abundance: NA; CDR3aa: CASSIQGAAGGYTF; CDR3nt: TGTGCCAGTAGTATCCAGGGGGCTGCGGGGGGCTACACCTTC
v_gene: TRBV24-1; d_gene: TRBD2; j_gene: TRBJ2-1; abundance: NA; CDR3aa: CATSDGTSYNEQFF; CDR3nt: TGTGCCACCAGTGACGGGACTAGTTACAATGAGCAGTTCTTC
v_gene: TRBV9; d_gene: TRBD1; j_gene: TRBJ1-2; abundance: NA; CDR3aa: CASSPTGGAGHGYTF; CDR3nt: TGTGCCAGCAGCCCCACAGGGGGCGCGGGCCATGGCTACACCTTC
v_gene: TRBV12-3/TRBV12-4; d_gene: NA; j_gene: TRBJ2-3; abundance: NA; CDR3aa: CASSSTDTQYF; CDR3nt: TGTGCCAGCAGTAGCACAGATACGCAGTATTTT
v_gene: TRBV5-1; d_gene: NA; j_gene: TRBJ2-3; abundance: NA; CDR3aa: CASSGGPGTDTQYF; CDR3nt: TGCGCCAGCAGCGGGGGGCCGGGCACAGATACGCAGTATTTT
v_gene: TRBV4-3; d_gene: TRBD2; j_gene: TRBJ2-7; abundance: NA; CDR3aa: CASSQDFRLAAREQYF; CDR3nt: TGCGCCAGCAGCCAAGATTTTCGACTAGCGGCTAGGGAGCAGTACTTC